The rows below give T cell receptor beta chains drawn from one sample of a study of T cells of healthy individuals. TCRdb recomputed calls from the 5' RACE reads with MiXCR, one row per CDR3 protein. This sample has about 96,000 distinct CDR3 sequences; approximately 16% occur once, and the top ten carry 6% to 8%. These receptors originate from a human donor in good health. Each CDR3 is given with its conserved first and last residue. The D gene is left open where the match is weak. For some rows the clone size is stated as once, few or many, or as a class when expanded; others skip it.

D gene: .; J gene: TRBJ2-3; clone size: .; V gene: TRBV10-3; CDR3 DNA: TGTGCCATCGGACCGGCAGATACGCAGTATTTT; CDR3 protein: CAIGPADTQYF
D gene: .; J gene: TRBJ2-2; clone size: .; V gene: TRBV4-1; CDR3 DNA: TGCGCCAGCAGCCAAGGGCGGGGAAGGGTCGGGGAGCTGTTTTTT; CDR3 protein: CASSQGRGRVGELFF
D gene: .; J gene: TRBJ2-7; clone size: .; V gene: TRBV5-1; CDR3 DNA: TGCGCCAGCAGCTTGGGTACGGGTTGGGTCTACGAGCAGTACTTC; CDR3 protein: CASSLGTGWVYEQYF
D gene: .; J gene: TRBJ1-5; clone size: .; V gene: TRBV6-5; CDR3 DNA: TGTGCCAGCCGCGCCCTGGGCCTCACGGGTCAGCCCCAGCATTTT; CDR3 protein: CASRALGLTGQPQHF
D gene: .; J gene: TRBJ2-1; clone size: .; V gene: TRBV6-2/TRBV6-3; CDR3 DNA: TGTGCCAGCAGTTACTCATGGAATGAGCAGTTCTTC; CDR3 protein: CASSYSWNEQFF
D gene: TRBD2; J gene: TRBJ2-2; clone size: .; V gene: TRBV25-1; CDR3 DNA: TGTGCCAGCAGTGAATCGACTAGCGGGAAGGTCGGGGAGCTGTTTTTT; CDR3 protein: CASSESTSGKVGELFF
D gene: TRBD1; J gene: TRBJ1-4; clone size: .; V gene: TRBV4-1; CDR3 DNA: TGCGCCAGCAGCCACACGACAGGGGTGGCTGAAAAACTGTTTTTT; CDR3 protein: CASSHTTGVAEKLFF
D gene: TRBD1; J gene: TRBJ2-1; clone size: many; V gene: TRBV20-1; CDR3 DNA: TGCAGTGCCTTTGACAGGGTCGTCGACAATGAGCAGTTCTTC; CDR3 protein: CSAFDRVVDNEQFF
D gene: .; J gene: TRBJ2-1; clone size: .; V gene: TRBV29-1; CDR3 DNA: TGCAGCGTTGAGCCGGGCGACTCCGGTCCCAATGAGCAGTTCTTC; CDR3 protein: CSVEPGDSGPNEQFF
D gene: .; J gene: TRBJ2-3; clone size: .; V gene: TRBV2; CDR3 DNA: TGTGCCAGCAGTGAAGTCGGGACCCCAACAGATACGCAGTATTTT; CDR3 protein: CASSEVGTPTDTQYF
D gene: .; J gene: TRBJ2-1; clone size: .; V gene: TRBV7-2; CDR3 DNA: TGTGCCAGCAGCCCTTTCGGGGAAGCGAGTGAGCAGTTCTTC; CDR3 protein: CASSPFGEASEQFF
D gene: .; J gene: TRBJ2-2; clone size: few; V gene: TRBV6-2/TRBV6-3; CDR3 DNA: TGTGCCAGCAGCCAGGCAGATGGCGGGCCGAACACCGGGGAGCTGTTTTTT; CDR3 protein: CASSQADGGPNTGELFF
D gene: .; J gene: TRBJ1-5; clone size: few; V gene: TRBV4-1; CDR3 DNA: TGCGCCAGCAGCTCAACTTCGGGACTCTCGCCGCCCCAGCATTTT; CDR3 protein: CASSSTSGLSPPQHF
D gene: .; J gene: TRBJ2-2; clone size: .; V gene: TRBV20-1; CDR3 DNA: TGCAGTGCCCAGAGGGATGGGTTCGAGCGGTACACCGGGGAGCTGTTTTTT; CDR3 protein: CSAQRDGFERYTGELFF
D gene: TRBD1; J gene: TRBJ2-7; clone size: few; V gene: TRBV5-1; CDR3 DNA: TGCGCCAGCAGCGGACAGGGCAGTCTGGACGAGCAGTACTTC; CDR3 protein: CASSGQGSLDEQYF
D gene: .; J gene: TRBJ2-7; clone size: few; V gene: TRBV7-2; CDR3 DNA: TGTGCCAGCAGCTTAGCGCCGCAGGGCCACGAGCAGTACTTC; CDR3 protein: CASSLAPQGHEQYF
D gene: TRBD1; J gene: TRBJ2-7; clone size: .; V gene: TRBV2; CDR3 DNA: TGTGCCAGCAGTGAAGCGCCGGGACAGGGAACCCCCTACGAGCAGTACTTC; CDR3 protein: CASSEAPGQGTPYEQYF
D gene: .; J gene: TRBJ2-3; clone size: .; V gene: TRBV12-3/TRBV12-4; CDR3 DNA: TGTGCCAGCAGTTTAAATAGTGGAGATACGCAGTATTTT; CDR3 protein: CASSLNSGDTQYF
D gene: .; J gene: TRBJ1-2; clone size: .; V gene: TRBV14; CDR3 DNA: TGTGCCAGCAGCCAAGTAGGGAGGGGTAACTATGGCTACACCTTC; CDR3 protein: CASSQVGRGNYGYTF
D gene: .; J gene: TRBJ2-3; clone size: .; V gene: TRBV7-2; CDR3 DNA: TGTGCCAGCAGCTCCGGAGACCGCACAGATACGCAGTATTTT; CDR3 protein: CASSSGDRTDTQYF
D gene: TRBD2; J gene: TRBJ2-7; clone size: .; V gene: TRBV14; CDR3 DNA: TGTGCCAGCAGCCTAGCGGGAGGGCCCATCAACGAGCAGTACTTC; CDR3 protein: CASSLAGGPINEQYF
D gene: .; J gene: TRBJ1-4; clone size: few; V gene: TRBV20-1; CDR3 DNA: TGCAGTGCGCGAGTGGGTACTGAAAAACTGTTTTTT; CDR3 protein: CSARVGTEKLFF
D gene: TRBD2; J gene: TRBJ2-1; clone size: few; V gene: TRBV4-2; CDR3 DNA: TGTGCCAGCAGCCAAGCCCCCGCGGGGGGAGGCAATGAGCAGTTCTTC; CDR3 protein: CASSQAPAGGGNEQFF
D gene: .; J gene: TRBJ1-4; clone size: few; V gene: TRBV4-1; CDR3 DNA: TGCGCCAGCAGCCAGGCGGCGAACACGCGGAAACTGTTTTTT; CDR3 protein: CASSQAANTRKLFF
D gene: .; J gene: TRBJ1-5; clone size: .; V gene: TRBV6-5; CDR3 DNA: TGTGCCAGCAGTGGGACCACCAGGCCCCAGCATTTT; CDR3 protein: CASSGTTRPQHF
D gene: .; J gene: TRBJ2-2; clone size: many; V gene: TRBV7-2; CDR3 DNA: TGTGCCAGCAGCTTAAGGCAATCCGGGGAGCTGTTTTTT; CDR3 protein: CASSLRQSGELFF
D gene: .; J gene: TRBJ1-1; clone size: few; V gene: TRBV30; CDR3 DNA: TGTGCCTGGAGTGTCTGGGGAGGGATTGCTGAAGCTTTCTTT; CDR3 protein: CAWSVWGGIAEAFF
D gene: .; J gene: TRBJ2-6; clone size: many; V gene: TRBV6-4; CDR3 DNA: TGTGCCAGCAGTGAGGGGGCTGGGGCCAACGTCCTGACTTTC; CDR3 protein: CASSEGAGANVLTF
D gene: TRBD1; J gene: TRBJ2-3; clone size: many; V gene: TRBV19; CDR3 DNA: TGTGCCAGTAGGGGACAGGGTTACCCAGATACGCAGTATTTT; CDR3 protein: CASRGQGYPDTQYF
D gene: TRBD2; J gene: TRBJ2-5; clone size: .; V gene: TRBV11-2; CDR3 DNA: TGTGCCAGCAGCTTAGCGGGGGGTGGCAGGTACCAAGAGACCCAGTACTTC; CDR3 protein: CASSLAGGGRYQETQYF
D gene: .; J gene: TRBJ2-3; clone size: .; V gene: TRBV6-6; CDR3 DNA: TGTGCCAGCAGTTATTGGCGCCCGACTAGACGGGATACGCAGTATTTT; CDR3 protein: CASSYWRPTRRDTQYF
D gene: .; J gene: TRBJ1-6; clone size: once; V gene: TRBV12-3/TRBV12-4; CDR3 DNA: TGTGCCAGCAGTTTAGGAAGGCAATCACCCCTCCACTTT; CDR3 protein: CASSLGRQSPLHF
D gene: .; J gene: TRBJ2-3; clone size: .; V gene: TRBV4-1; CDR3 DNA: TGCGCCAGCAGCCCACCCGGGGCGACAGATACGCAGTATTTT; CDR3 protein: CASSPPGATDTQYF
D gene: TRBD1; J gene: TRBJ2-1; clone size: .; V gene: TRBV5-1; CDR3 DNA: TGCGCCAGCAGGTCACCGGGACAGGGAAATGAGCAGTTCTTC; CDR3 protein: CASRSPGQGNEQFF
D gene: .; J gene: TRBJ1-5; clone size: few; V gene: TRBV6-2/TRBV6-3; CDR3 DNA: TGTGCCTCCTCCAGGAGCAATCAGCCCCAGCATTTT; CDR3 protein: CASSRSNQPQHF
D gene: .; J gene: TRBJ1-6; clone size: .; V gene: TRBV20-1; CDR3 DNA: TGCAGTGCCGACCCCGGGACGGAGCCGCCCCTCCACTTT; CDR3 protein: CSADPGTEPPLHF
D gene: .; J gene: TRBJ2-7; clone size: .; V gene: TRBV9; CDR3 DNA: TGTGCCAGCAGCCCCAGGGGGGGACATTACGAGCAGTACTTC; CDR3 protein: CASSPRGGHYEQYF
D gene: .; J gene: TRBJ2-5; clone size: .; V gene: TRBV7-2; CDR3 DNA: TGTGCCAGCAGCGTACAGGGCAGAGAGACCCAGTACTTC; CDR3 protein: CASSVQGRETQYF
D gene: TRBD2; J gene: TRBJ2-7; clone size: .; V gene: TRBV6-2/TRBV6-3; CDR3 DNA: TGTGCCAGCAGTACCCCTGGGACTAGCGGGAGGTACGAGCAGTACTTC; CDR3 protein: CASSTPGTSGRYEQYF
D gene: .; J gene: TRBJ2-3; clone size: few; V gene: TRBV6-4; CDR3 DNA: TGTGCCAGCAGTGTGGAAGGCAGCACAGATACGCAGTATTTT; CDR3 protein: CASSVEGSTDTQYF
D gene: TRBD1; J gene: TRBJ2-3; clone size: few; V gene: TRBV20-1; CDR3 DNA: TGCAGTGCCGCTTCCGACAGGGGGCCCCCAGATACGCAGTATTTT; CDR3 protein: CSAASDRGPPDTQYF
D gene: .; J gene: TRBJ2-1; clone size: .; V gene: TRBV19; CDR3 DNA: TGTGCCAGTAGCGAGGGTCGTGAGCAGTTCTTC; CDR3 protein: CASSEGREQFF
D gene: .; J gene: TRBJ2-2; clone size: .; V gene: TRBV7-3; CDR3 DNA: TGTGCCAGCAGGCGGACAGTCTCGAACACCGGGGAGCTGTTTTTT; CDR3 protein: CASRRTVSNTGELFF
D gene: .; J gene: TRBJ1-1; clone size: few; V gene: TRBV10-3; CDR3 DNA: TGTGCCATCAGTTTAAGGGCCAAACCCCTTAAAGACACTGAAGCTTTCTTT; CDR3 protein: CAISLRAKPLKDTEAFF
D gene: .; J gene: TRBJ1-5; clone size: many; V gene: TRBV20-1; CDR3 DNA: TGCAGTGCTACTGGCGGGGGCAATCAGCCCCAGCATTTT; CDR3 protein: CSATGGGNQPQHF
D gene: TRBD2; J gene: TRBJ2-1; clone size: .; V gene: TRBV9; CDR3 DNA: TGTGCCAGCAGCGTGCCTAGCGGGGAGAATGAGCAGTTCTTC; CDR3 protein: CASSVPSGENEQFF
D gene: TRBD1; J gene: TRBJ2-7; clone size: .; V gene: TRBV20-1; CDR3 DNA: TGCAGTGTCGATGAACAGGGGTACGAGCAGTACTTC; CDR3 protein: CSVDEQGYEQYF
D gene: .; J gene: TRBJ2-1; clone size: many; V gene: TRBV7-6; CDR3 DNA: TGTGCCAGCAGCTTAGGACGTGAGAACAATGAGCAGTTCTTC; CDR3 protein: CASSLGRENNEQFF
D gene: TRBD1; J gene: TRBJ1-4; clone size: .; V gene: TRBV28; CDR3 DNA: TGTGCCAGCAGTCGTGGACAGGTGACTAATGAAAAACTGTTTTTT; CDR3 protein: CASSRGQVTNEKLFF
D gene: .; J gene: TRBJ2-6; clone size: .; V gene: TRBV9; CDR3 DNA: TGTGCCAGCAGCGTGGGGGAGTTAAAAGGACGGGTGGCCTCTGGGGCCAACGTCCTGACTTTC; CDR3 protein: CASSVGELKGRVASGANVLTF
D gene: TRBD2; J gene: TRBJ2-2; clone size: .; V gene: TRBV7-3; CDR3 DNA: TGTGCCAGCAGCTCCCTCCGGACAGCGGGGGGGGGCGTCGGGGAGCTGTTTTTT; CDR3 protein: CASSSLRTAGGGVGELFF
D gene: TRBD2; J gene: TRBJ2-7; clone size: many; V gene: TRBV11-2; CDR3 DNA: TGTGCCAGCAGCCTAGCGGGAACCTACGAGCAGTACTTC; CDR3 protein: CASSLAGTYEQYF
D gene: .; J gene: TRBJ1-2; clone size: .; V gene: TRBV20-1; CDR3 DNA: TGCAGTGTCCGGGTGCCAAATGGCTATGGCTACACCTTC; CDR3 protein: CSVRVPNGYGYTF
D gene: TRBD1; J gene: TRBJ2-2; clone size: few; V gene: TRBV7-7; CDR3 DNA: TGTGCTAGCAGCTTAGATATTACAGGGGGTCTCACCGGGGAGCTGTTTTTT; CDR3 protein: CASSLDITGGLTGELFF